This T cell receptor (beta chain) came from a study of blood T cells in healthy people across ages. General observations from the study: Older age coincided with a roughly linear decline in TCR beta diversity per million T cells. Fewer expanded clones and more diversity marked long-lived versus aged donors.

A second roughly 6 to 11 cycle PCR used barcoded and J-beta primers. TCRdb fed the 5' RACE reads into MiXCR, producing one record per CDR3 protein. The sample carries approximately 760,000 distinct CDR3 sequences, 20% to 30% recorded once. About this clonotype itself: The antigen is unknown.

Germline-derived CDR1 and CDR2 are DFQATT and SNEGSKA (reference sequence). This CDR3 is 12 amino acids long. V dropped 2 bases and J dropped 3 bases, with 7 bases sitting between them. Isolation yielded PBMCs, at least 7 million per sample, in every case. The same specimen was also included in a second study, on T cells of mothers and their children. As reported in that work: A few healthy Caucasian mothers served as donors, and their six children did as well.

Sequencing was carried out using blood. The clonotype comes from a boy between 5 and 17 years old in good health. The gene calls are TRBV20-1 and TRBJ1-2; D uncertain. The CDR3: CSARSKDYGYTF. Here the CDR3 DNA reads TGCAGTGCTAGATCGAAAGACTATGGCTACACCTTC.